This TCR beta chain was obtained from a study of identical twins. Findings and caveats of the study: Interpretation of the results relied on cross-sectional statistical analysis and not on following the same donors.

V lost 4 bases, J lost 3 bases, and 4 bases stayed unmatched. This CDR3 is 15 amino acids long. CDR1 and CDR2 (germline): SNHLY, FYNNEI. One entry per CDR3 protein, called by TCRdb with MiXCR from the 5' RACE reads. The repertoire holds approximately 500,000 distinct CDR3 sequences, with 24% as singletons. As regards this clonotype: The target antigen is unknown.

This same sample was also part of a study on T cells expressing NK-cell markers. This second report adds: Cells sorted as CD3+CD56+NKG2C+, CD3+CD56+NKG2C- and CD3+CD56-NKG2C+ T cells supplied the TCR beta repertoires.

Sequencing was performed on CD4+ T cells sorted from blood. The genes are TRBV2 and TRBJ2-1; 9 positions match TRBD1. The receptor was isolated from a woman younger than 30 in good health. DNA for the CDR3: TGTGCCAGCAGTGCGGACAGGGGCTACTACAATGAGCAGTTCTTC. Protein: CASSADRGYYNEQFF. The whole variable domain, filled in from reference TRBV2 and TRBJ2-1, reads EPEVTQTPSHQVTQMGQEVILRCVPISNHLYFYWYRQILGQKVEFLVSFYNNEISEKSEIFDDQFSVERPDGSNFTLKIRSTKLEDSAMYFCASSADRGYYNEQFFGPGTRLTVL.